This TCR beta chain was found in a study of identical twins. Findings and limits, study-wide: Twins' excess sharing was less marked for out-of-frame beta sequences.

CDR1 and CDR2 from the germline V gene are MNHEY and SVGAGI. J lost 4 bases, V lost 6 bases, and 9 bases had no gene match. There are 14 residues in the CDR3. A universal primer site was added by template switching, and unique molecular identifiers were carried by the cDNA. TCRdb reprocessed the 5' RACE reads via MiXCR and lists one record per CDR3 protein. The sample has around 250,000 distinct CDR3 sequences; about 12% are singletons. As regards this clonotype: Its antigen is not identified.

Separately, the same data were catalogued under a study of yellow fever vaccine responses in identical twins.

The chain uses TRBV6-5 and TRBJ2-7, with 7 bases aligning to TRBD1. What was sequenced was memory (CD45RO+) T cells sorted from blood. This TCR came from a woman aged 18-30 years in good health. CDR3 in DNA: TGTGCCAGCAGCTACGACAGGGATCGATACGAGCAGTACTTC. Translation: CASSYDRDRYEQYF.